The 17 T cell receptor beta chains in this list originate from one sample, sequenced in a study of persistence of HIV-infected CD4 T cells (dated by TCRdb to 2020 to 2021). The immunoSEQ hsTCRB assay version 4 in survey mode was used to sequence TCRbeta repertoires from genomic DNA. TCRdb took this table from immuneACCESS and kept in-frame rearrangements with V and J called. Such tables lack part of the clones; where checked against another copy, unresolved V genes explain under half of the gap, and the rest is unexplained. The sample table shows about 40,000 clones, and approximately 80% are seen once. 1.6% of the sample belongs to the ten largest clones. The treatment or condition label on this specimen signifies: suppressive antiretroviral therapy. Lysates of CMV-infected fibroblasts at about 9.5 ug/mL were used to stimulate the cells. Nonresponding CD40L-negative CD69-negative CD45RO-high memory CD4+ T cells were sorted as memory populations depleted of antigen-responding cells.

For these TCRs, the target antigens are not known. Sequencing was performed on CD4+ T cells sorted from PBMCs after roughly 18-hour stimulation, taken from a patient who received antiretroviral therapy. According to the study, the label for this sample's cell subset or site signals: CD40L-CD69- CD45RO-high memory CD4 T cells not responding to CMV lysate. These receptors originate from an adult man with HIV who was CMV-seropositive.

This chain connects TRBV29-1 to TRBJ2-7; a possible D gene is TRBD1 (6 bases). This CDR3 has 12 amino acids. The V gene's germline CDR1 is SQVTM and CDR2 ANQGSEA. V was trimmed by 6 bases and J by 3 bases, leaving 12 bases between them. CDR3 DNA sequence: TGCAGCGTCCGGGACACTTTCTACGAGCAGTACTTC. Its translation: CSVRDTFYEQYF.

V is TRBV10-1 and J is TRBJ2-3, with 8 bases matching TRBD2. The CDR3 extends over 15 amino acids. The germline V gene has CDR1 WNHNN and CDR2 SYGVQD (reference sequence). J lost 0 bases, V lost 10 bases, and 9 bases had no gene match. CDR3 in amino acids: CATQGTRTSTDTQYF. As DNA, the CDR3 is TGCGCCACCCAAGGGACTAGAACTAGCACAGATACGCAGTATTTT.

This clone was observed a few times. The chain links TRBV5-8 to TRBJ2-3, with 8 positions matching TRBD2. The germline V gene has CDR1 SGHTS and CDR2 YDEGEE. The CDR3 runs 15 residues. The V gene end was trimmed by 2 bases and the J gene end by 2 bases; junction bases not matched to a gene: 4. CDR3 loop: CASSLAGVFTDTQYF. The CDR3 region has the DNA TGTGCCAGCAGCTTAGCGGGGGTCTTCACAGATACGCAGTATTTT.

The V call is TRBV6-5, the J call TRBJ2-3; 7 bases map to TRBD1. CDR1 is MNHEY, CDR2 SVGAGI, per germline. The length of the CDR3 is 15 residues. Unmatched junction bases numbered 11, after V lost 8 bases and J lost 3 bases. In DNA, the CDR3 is TGTGCCAGCTCCCCCGGGTCCAGGGGGACAGATACGCAGTATTTT. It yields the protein CASSPGSRGTDTQYF.

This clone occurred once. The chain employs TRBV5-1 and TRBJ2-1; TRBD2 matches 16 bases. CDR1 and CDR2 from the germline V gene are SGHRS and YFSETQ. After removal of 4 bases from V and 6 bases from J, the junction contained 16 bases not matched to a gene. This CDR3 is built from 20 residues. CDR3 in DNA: TGCGCCAGCAGCCAGACCGCCTCCGGGACTAGCGGGGGGGCCTTCAATGAGCAGTTCTTC. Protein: CASSQTASGTSGGAFNEQFF.

In DNA, the CDR3 is TGTGCCAGCAGTTTGTCCATGGACCCGGCAGGCTACACCTTC. This gives the protein CASSLSMDPAGYTF. The chain has TRBV28 and TRBJ1-2; D is unclear. CDR1 MDHEN and CDR2 SYDVKM come from the germline V gene. The CDR3 consists of 14 residues. Trimming shortened V by 3 bases and J by 8 bases, and 16 bases separated the two germline ends.

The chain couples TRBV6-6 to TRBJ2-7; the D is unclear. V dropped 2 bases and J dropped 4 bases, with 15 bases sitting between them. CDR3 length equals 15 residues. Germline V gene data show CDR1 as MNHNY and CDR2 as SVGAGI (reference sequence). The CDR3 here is CASSYESGRNYEQYF. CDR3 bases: TGTGCCAGCAGTTACGAATCGGGCAGAAATTACGAGCAGTACTTC.

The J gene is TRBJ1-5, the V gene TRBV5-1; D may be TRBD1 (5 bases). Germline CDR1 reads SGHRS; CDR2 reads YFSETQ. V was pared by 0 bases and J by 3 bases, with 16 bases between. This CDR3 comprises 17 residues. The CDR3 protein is CASSLGQGRYDNQPQHF. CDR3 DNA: TGCGCCAGCAGCTTGGGTCAGGGACGGTACGACAATCAGCCCCAGCATTTT. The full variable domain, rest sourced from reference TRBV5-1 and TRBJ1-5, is KAGVTQTPRYLIKTRGQQVTLSCSPISGHRSVSWYQQTPGQGLQFLFEYFSETQRNKGNFPGRFSGRQFSNSRSEMNVSTLELGDSALYLCASSLGQGRYDNQPQHFGDGTRLSIL.

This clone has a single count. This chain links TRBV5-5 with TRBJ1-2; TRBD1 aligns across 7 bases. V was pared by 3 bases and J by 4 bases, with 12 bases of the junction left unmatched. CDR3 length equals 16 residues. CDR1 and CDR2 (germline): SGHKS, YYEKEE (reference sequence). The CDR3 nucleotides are TGTGCCAGCAGCTCGCGGGGACAGTCCGGGGGCTATGGCTACACCTTC. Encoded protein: CASSSRGQSGGYGYTF.

The CDR3 region is CASSMSWTGISPLHF. DNA of the CDR3: TGTGCCAGTAGTATGTCTTGGACCGGGATCTCACCCCTCCACTTT. V is TRBV19 and J is TRBJ1-6; no reliable D call. Germline assignment: CDR1 LNHDA and CDR2 SQIVND (reference sequence). V gave up 3 bases and J gave up 10 bases, with 16 bases separating them. This CDR3 contains 15 residues.

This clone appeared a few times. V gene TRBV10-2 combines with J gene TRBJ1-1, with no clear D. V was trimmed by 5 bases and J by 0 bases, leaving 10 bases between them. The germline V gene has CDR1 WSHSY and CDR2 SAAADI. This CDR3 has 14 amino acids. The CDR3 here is CASSPGRVNTEAFF. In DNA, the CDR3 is TGCGCCAGCAGTCCGGGTAGGGTGAACACTGAAGCTTTCTTT.

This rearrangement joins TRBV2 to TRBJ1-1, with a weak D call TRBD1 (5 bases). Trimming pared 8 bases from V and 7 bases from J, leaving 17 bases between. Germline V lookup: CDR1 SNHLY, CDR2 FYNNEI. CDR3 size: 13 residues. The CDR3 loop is CASQVSGRGEAFF. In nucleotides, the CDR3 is TGTGCCAGCCAAGTGTCCGGAAGGGGTGAAGCTTTCTTT.

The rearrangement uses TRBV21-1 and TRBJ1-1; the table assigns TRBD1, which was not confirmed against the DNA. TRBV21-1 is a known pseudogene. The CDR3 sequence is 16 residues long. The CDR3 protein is CASSKRLTGVGTEAFF. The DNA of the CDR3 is TGTGCCAGCAGCAAAAGGTTGACAGGGGTTGGCACTGAAGCTTTCTTT.

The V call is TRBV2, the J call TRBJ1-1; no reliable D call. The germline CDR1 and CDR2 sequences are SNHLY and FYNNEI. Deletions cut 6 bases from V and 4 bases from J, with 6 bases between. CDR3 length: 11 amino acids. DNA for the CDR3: TGTGCCAGCAGGGAACCCACTGAAGCTTTCTTT. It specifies CASREPTEAFF. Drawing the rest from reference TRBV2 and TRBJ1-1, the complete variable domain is EPEVTQTPSHQVTQMGQEVILRCVPISNHLYFYWYRQILGQKVEFLVSFYNNEISEKSEIFDDQFSVERPDGSNFTLKIRSTKLEDSAMYFCASREPTEAFFGQGTRLTVV.

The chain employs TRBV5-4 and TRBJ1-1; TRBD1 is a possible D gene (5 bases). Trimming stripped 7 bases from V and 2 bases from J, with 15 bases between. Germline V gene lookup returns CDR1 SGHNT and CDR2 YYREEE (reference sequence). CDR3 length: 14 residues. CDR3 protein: CASYAQGGNTEAFF. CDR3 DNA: TGTGCCAGCTACGCTCAGGGAGGCAACACTGAAGCTTTCTTT.

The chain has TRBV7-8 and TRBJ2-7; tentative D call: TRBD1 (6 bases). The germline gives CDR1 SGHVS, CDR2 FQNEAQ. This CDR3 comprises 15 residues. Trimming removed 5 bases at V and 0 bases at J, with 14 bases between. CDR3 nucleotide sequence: TGTGCCAGCAGCCGACAGGCGCTAAGCTCCTACGAGCAGTACTTC. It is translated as CASSRQALSSYEQYF.

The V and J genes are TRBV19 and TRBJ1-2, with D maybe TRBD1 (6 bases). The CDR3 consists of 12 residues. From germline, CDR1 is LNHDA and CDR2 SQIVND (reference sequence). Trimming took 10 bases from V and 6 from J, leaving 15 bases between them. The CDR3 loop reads CAIRTDGDGYTF. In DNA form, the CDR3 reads TGTGCCATTCGGACAGACGGAGATGGCTACACCTTC.